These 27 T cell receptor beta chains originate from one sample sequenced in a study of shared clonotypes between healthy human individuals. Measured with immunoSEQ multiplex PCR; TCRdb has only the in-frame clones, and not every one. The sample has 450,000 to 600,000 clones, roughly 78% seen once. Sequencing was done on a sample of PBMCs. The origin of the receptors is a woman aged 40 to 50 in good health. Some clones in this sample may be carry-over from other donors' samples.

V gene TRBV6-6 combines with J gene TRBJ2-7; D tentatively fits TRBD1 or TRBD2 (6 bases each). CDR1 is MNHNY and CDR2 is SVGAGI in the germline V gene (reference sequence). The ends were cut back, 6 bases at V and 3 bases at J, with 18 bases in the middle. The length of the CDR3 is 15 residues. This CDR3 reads CASRKNRDLVYEQYF. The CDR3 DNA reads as TGTGCCAGCAGAAAAAACAGGGACTTGGTCTACGAGCAGTACTTC.

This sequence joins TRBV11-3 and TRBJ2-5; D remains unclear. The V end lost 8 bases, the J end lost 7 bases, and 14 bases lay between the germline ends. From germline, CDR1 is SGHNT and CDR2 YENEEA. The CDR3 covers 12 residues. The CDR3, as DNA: TGTGCCAGCCAAGGCCTTTCGGGGACCCAGTACTTC. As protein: CASQGLSGTQYF.

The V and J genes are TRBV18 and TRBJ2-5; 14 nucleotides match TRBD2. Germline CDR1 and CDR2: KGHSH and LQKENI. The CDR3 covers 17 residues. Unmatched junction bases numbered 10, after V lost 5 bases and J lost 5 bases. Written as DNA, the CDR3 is TGTGCCAGCTCATTATTTCCCGGGACTAGCGGGAGTGAGACCCAGTACTTC. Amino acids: CASSLFPGTSGSETQYF.

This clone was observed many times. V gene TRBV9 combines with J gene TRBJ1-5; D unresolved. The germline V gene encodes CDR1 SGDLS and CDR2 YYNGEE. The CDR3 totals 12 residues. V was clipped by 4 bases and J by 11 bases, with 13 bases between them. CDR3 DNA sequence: TGTGCCAGCAGCCCCCCGGGTGGAGCCCAGCATTTT. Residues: CASSPPGGAQHF. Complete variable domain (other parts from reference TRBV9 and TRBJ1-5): DSGVTQTPKHLITATGQRVTLRCSPRSGDLSVYWYQQSLDQGLQFLIQYYNGEERAKGNILERFSAQQFPDLHSELNLSSLELGDSALYFCASSPPGGAQHFGDGTRLSIL.

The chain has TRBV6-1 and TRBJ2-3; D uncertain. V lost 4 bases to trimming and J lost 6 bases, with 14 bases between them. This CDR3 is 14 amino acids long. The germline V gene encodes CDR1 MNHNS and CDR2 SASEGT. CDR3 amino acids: CASSVDGHPDTQYF. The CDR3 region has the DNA TGTGCCAGCAGTGTGGACGGGCATCCGGATACGCAGTATTTT.

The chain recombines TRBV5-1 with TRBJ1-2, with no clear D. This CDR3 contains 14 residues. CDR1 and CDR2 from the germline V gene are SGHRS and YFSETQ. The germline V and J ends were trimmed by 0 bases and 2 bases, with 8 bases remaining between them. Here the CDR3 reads CASSLAPGNYGYTF. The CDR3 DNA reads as TGCGCCAGCAGCTTGGCTCCAGGAAACTATGGCTACACCTTC. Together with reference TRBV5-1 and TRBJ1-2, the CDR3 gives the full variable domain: KAGVTQTPRYLIKTRGQQVTLSCSPISGHRSVSWYQQTPGQGLQFLFEYFSETQRNKGNFPGRFSGRQFSNSRSEMNVSTLELGDSALYLCASSLAPGNYGYTFGSGTRLTVV.

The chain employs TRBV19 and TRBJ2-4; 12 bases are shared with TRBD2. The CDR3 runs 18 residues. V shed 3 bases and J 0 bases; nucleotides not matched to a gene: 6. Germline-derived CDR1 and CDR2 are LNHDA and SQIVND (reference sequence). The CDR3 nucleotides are TGTGCCAGTAGTATTCCGCTAGCGGGAGGGCTAGCCAAAAACATTCAGTACTTC. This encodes CASSIPLAGGLAKNIQYF.

The CDR3, as DNA: TGTGCCAGCAACCTAGCGGGACCCTCCTACGAGCAGTACTTC. As protein: CASNLAGPSYEQYF. The chain employs TRBV2 and TRBJ2-7; 9 bases agree with TRBD2. There are 14 residues in the CDR3. With 7 bases clipped from V and 0 bases from J, the junction kept 4 bases outside the gene matches. Germline V gene sequence: CDR1 SNHLY, CDR2 FYNNEI.

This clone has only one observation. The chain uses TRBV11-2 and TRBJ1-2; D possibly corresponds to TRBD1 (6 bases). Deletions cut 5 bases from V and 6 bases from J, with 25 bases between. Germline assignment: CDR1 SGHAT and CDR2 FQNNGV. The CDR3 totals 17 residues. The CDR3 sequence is CASSPRTDVRFKDGYTF. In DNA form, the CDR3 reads TGTGCCAGCAGCCCGCGGACAGATGTGAGGTTTAAAGATGGCTACACCTTC.

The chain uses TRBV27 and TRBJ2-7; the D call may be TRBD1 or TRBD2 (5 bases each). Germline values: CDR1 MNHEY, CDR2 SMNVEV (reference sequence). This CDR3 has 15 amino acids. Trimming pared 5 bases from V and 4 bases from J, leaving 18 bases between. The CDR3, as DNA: TGTGCCAGCAGTCCCCCCGGGGACCCAGGATACGAGCAGTACTTC. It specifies CASSPPGDPGYEQYF.

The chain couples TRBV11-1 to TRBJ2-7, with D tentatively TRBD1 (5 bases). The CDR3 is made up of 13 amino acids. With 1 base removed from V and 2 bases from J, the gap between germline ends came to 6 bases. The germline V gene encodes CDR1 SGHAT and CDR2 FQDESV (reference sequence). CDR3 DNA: TGTGCCAGCAGCTTAGTCAGGGCCTACGAGCAGTACTTC. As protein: CASSLVRAYEQYF.

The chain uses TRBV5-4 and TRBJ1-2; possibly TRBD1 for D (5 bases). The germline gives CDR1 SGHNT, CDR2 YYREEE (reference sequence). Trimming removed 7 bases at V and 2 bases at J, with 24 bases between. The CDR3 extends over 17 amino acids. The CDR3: CASAPGGAPRENYGYTF. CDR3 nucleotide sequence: TGTGCCAGCGCCCCCGGAGGGGCACCTCGGGAGAACTATGGCTACACCTTC. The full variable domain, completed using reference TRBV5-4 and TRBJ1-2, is ETGVTQSPTHLIKTRGQQVTLRCSSQSGHNTVSWYQQALGQGPQFIFQYYREEENGRGNFPPRFSGLQFPNYSSELNVNALELDDSALYLCASAPGGAPRENYGYTFGSGTRLTVV.

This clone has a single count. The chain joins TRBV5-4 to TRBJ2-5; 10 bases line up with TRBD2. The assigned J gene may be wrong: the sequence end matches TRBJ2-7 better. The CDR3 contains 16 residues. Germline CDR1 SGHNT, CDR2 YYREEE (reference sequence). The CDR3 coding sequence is TGTGCCAGCAGCTTGGCCGCGGCTAGCGGGAGTAGCGAGCAGTACTTC. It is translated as CASSLAAASGSSEQYF.

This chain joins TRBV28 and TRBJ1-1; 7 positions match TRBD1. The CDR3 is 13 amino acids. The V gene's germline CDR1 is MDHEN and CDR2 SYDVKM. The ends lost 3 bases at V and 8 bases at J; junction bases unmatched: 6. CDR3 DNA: TGTGCCAGCAGTTTCTCGACAGGGAGAGAAGCTTTCTTT. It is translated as CASSFSTGREAFF. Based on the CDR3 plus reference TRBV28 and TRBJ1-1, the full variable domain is DVKVTQSSRYLVKRTGEKVFLECVQDMDHENMFWYRQDPGLGLRLIYFSYDVKMKEKGDIPEGYSVSREKKERFSLILESASTNQTSMYLCASSFSTGREAFFGQGTRLTVV.

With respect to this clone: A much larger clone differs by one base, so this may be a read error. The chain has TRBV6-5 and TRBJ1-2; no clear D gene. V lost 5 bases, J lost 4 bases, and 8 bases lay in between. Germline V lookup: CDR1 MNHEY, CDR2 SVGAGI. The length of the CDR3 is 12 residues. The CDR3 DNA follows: TGTGCCAGCAGTCCACGGGGCTATGGCTACACCTTC. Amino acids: CASSPRGYGYTF.

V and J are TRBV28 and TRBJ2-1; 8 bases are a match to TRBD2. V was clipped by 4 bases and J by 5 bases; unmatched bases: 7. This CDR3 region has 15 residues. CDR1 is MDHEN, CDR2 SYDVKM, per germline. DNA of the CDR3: TGTGCCAGCAGTTCCCCGCGGCGGGGGGACAATGAGCAGTTCTTC. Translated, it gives CASSSPRRGDNEQFF.

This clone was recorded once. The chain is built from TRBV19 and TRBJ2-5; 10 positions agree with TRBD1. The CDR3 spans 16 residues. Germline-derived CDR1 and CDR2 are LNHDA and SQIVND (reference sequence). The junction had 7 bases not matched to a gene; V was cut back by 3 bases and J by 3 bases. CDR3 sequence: CASSILGQGMKETQYF. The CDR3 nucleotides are TGTGCCAGTAGTATTTTGGGACAGGGGATGAAAGAGACCCAGTACTTC.

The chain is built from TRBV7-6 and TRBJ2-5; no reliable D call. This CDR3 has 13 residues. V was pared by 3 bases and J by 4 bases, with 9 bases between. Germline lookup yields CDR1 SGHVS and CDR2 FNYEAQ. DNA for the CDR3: TGTGCCAGCAGCTTCCCCCCGGGAGAGACCCAGTACTTC. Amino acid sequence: CASSFPPGETQYF.

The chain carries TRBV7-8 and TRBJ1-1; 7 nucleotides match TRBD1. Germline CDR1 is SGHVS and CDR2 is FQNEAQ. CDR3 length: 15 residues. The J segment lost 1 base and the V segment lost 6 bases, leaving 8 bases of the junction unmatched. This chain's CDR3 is CASSSNRGWNTEAFF. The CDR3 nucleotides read TGTGCCAGCAGTTCAAACAGGGGATGGAACACTGAAGCTTTCTTT.

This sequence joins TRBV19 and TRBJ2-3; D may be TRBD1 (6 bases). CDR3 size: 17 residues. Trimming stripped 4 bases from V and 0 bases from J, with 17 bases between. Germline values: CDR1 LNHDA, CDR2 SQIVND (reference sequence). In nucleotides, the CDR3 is TGTGCCAGTAGTACCCTCGATACAGGGTTAAGCACAGATACGCAGTATTTT. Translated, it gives CASSTLDTGLSTDTQYF.

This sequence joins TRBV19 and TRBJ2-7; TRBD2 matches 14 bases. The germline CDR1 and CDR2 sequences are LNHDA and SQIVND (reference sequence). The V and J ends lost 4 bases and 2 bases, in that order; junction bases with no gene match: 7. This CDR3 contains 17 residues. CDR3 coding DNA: TGTGCCAGTAGTAGGGGACTAGCGGGAGTGGAGGCCTACGAGCAGTACTTC. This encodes CASSRGLAGVEAYEQYF.

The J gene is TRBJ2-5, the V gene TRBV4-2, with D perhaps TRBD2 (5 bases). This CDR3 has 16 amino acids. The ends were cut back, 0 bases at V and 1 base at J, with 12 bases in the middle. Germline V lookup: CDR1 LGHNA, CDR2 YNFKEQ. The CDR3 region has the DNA TGTGCCAGCAGCCAAGAAGATCCGGACTCCCAAGAGACCCAGTACTTC. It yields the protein CASSQEDPDSQETQYF.

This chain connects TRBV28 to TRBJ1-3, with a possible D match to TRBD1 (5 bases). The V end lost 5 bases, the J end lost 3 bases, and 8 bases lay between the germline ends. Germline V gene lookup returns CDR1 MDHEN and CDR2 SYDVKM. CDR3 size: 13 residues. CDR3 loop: CASSPGIGNTIYF. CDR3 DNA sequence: TGTGCCAGCAGTCCAGGGATTGGAAACACCATATATTTT.

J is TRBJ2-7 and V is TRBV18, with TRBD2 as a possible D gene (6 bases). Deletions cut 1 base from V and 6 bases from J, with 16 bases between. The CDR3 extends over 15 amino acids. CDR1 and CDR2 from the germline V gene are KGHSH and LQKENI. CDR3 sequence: CASSPLSQGGGEQYF. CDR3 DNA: TGTGCCAGCTCACCACTTAGCCAGGGAGGCGGCGAGCAGTACTTC.

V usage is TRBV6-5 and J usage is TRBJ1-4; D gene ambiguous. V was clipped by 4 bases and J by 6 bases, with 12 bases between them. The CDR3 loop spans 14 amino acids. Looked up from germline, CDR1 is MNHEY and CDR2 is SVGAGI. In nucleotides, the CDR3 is TGTGCCAGCAGTTTCTCGAAATCTGATGAAAAACTGTTTTTT. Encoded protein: CASSFSKSDEKLFF.

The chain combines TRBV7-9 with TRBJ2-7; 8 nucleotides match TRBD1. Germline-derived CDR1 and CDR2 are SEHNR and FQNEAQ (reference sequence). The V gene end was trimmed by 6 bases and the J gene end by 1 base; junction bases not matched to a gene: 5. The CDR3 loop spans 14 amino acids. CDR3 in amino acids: CASSSQGASYEQYF. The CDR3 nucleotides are TGTGCCAGCAGTTCGCAGGGGGCTTCCTACGAGCAGTACTTC.

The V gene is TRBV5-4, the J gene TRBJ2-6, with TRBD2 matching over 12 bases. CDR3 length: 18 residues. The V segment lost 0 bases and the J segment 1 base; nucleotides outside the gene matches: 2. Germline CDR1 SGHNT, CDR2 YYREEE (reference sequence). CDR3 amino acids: CASSLASGRGSGANVLTF. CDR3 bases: TGTGCCAGCAGCTTGGCTAGCGGGAGGGGGTCTGGGGCCAACGTCCTGACTTTC.